One and the same sample provided the 8 T cell receptor beta chains below, sequenced in a study of T cell responses to AZD1222 COVID-19 vaccine. Repertoires were generated with immunoSEQ multiplex PCR, while TCRdb's copy carries only in-frame clones and drops some. The data show about 140,000 clones, around 90% seen once. This specimen consisted of peripheral blood, obtained 28 days after the second AZD1222 dose. These receptors were collected from an adult who received the AZD1222 COVID-19 vaccine.

The chain uses TRBV5-1 and TRBJ2-7, with D tentatively TRBD2 (5 bases). Germline CDR1 and CDR2: SGHRS and YFSETQ. CDR3 length: 13 amino acids. The ends were cut back, 2 bases at V and 2 bases at J, with 8 bases in the middle. DNA of the CDR3: TGCGCCAGCAGCTTTGACGGGACCTACGAGCAGTACTTC. It encodes CASSFDGTYEQYF.

This clone was counted only a few times. This chain joins TRBV11-2 and TRBJ2-5, with 7 bases aligning to TRBD1. CDR1 and CDR2 from the germline V gene are SGHAT and FQNNGV. Trimming at V came to 5 bases and at J to 2 bases, leaving 5 bases not matched to a gene. The CDR3 has 14 amino acids. Here the CDR3 reads CASSVHRGQETQYF. As DNA, the CDR3 is TGTGCCAGCAGCGTTCACAGGGGACAAGAGACCCAGTACTTC.

The chain has TRBV28 and TRBJ2-7, with 9 positions matching TRBD1. The CDR3 consists of 15 residues. Germline assignment: CDR1 MDHEN and CDR2 SYDVKM. V was pared by 7 bases and J by 5 bases, with 12 bases of the junction left unmatched. The chain's CDR3 is CASTVHGQGIDEQYF. CDR3 DNA sequence: TGTGCCAGCACCGTACATGGACAGGGGATCGACGAGCAGTACTTC.

The chain employs TRBV29-1 and TRBJ1-2; D remains unclear. This CDR3 is built from 13 residues. CDR1 and CDR2 from the germline V gene are SQVTM and ANQGSEA. Trimming pared 4 bases from V and 0 bases from J, leaving 9 bases between. The CDR3 nucleotides read TGCAGCGTTGTGGAAACAGCTAACTATGGCTACACCTTC. Translated: CSVVETANYGYTF.

This clone has just a few counts. V is TRBV2 and J is TRBJ2-1; D is ambiguous. The length of the CDR3 is 15 residues. Germline V gives CDR1 SNHLY, CDR2 FYNNEI. V gave up 4 bases and J gave up 0 bases, with 10 bases separating them. This CDR3 is CASSASTSSYNEQFF. The CDR3 bases are TGTGCCAGCAGTGCGTCAACCAGCTCCTACAATGAGCAGTTCTTC.

This chain joins TRBV5-6 and TRBJ1-2, with TRBD1 matching over 7 bases. CDR3 length: 12 residues. Germline values: CDR1 SGHDT, CDR2 YYEEEE. With 4 bases clipped from V and 8 bases from J, the junction kept 5 bases outside the gene matches. As DNA, the CDR3 is TGTGCCAGCAGCAAGGGGGCGCTGGGCTACACCTTC. It translates to CASSKGALGYTF. Full variable domain (missing parts from reference TRBV5-6 and TRBJ1-2): DAGVTQSPTHLIKTRGQQVTLRCSPKSGHDTVSWYQQALGQGPQFIFQYYEEEERQRGNFPDRFSGHQFPNYSSELNVNALLLGDSALYLCASSKGALGYTFGSGTRLTVV.

The chain is built from TRBV6-6 and TRBJ1-2, with D possibly being TRBD1 (5 bases). The germline CDR1 and CDR2 sequences are MNHNY and SVGAGI (reference sequence). V was pared by 4 bases and J by 6 bases, with 21 bases between. This CDR3 has 16 amino acids. The CDR3: CASSSGTEHQRDGYTF. CDR3 DNA sequence: TGTGCCAGCAGTTCCGGGACTGAACACCAAAGGGATGGCTACACCTTC.

The CDR3 bases are TGTGCCAGCAGCCCTTCCTGGAGTTCACCCCTCCACTTT. Protein sequence: CASSPSWSSPLHF. The gene calls are TRBV9 and TRBJ1-6; the D is unclear. The CDR3 is 13 amino acids. V lost 4 bases and J 9 bases, leaving 11 bases between the germline ends. Per germline, CDR1 SGDLS and CDR2 YYNGEE. The complete variable domain, with remaining parts taken from reference TRBV9 and TRBJ1-6, reads DSGVTQTPKHLITATGQRVTLRCSPRSGDLSVYWYQQSLDQGLQFLIQYYNGEERAKGNILERFSAQQFPDLHSELNLSSLELGDSALYFCASSPSWSSPLHFGNGTRLTVT.